The 20 T cell receptor beta chains below come from one sample, sequenced in a study of blood T cell repertoires in COVID-19. Clones were sequenced by immunoSEQ multiplex PCR, and TCRdb holds only the in-frame ones, with some missing. Of more than 200,000 clones in the sample, more than 75% were seen once. The specimen sequenced was PBMCs or T cells enriched from blood (not recorded which). The receptors here all came from a man younger than 45 in a cohort exposed to, infected with or recovered from COVID-19 (not recorded which).

The chain employs TRBV5-1 and TRBJ1-2, with a weak D call TRBD1 (6 bases). V shed 4 bases and J shed 5 bases, with 15 bases lying between them. CDR3 length equals 14 residues. The V gene's germline CDR1 is SGHRS and CDR2 YFSETQ. The CDR3 sequence is CASSPRTETYGYTF. Written as DNA, the CDR3 is TGCGCCAGCAGCCCCAGGACAGAGACTTATGGCTACACCTTC.

This sequence joins TRBV28 and TRBJ1-1; TRBD1 aligns across 8 bases. From germline, CDR1 is MDHEN and CDR2 SYDVKM. The CDR3 runs to 16 residues. V was clipped by 2 bases and J by 1 base; unmatched bases: 6. The chain's CDR3 is CASSLRPGTGNTEAFF. In nucleotides, the CDR3 is TGTGCCAGCAGTTTACGTCCCGGGACAGGGAACACTGAAGCTTTCTTT.

The CDR3 DNA reads as TGTGCCAGCAGTGACAGGGCCTATGGCTACACCTTC. Its protein product is CASSDRAYGYTF. The chain combines TRBV6-1 with TRBJ1-2; D perhaps matches TRBD1 (5 bases). Germline V lookup: CDR1 MNHNS, CDR2 SASEGT. Trimming took 3 bases from V and 4 from J, leaving 6 bases between them. The CDR3 totals 12 residues.

The V gene is TRBV6-2 or TRBV6-3, the J gene TRBJ2-1; no clear D. This CDR3 is built from 13 residues. Germline assignment: CDR1 MNHEY and CDR2 SVGEGT. V lost 2 bases, J lost 8 bases, and 10 bases lay in between. Written as DNA, the CDR3 is TGTGCCAGCAGTTACGTCGGCGGCGATGAGCAGTTCTTC. Translation gives CASSYVGGDEQFF.

The CDR3 spells CASSQGAIDTGELFF. As DNA, the CDR3 is TGTGCCAGCAGTCAGGGGGCCATCGACACCGGGGAGCTGTTTTTT. The rearrangement links TRBV6-5 to TRBJ2-2, with 8 bases aligning to TRBD1. The CDR3 is made up of 15 amino acids. Germline assignment: CDR1 MNHEY and CDR2 SVGAGI. The V segment lost 5 bases and the J segment 3 bases; nucleotides outside the gene matches: 5.

This sequence joins TRBV4-2 and TRBJ2-7; the D is unclear. Germline assignment: CDR1 LGHNA and CDR2 YNFKEQ. With 0 bases removed from V and 4 bases from J, the gap between germline ends came to 4 bases. The CDR3 totals 12 residues. CDR3: CASSQEQYEQYF. The CDR3 nucleotides read TGTGCCAGCAGCCAAGAACAATACGAGCAGTACTTC.

The gene calls are TRBV29-1 and TRBJ2-1; TRBD1 is a possible D gene (6 bases). The germline V gene encodes CDR1 SQVTM and CDR2 ANQGSEA. The CDR3 is made up of 13 amino acids. V was pared by 5 bases and J by 3 bases, with 11 bases between. For the CDR3, the DNA is TGCAGCGTTTCCGGGACATACTACAATGAGCAGTTCTTC. Protein product: CSVSGTYYNEQFF.

This clone has just one count. The chain combines TRBV6-4 with TRBJ2-1; 9 bases are a match to TRBD2. Germline V gene lookup returns CDR1 MRHNA and CDR2 SNTAGT. There are 15 residues in the CDR3. The V segment lost 6 bases and the J segment 0 bases; nucleotides outside the gene matches: 3. The CDR3 nucleotides are TGTGCCAGCAGAGTTAGCGGGAGCTCCTACAATGAGCAGTTCTTC. It codes for CASRVSGSSYNEQFF.

V is TRBV27 and J is TRBJ2-5; weak D call: TRBD2 (6 bases). Germline CDR1 is MNHEY and CDR2 is SMNVEV (reference sequence). CDR3 length equals 13 residues. The V end lost 6 bases, the J end lost 4 bases, and 12 bases lay between the germline ends. Here the CDR3 DNA reads TGTGCCAGCAGCAACCGGGACTTAGAGACCCAGTACTTC. This codes for CASSNRDLETQYF.

This clone was recorded once. The CDR3 DNA follows: TGTGCTAGTGGTTTAGGGGAACATACGCAGTATTTT. It encodes CASGLGEHTQYF. V gene TRBV12-5 combines with J gene TRBJ2-3; D may be TRBD1 (5 bases). The V end lost 3 bases, the J end lost 7 bases, and 8 bases lay between the germline ends. The CDR3 loop spans 12 amino acids. CDR1 and CDR2 from the germline V gene are LGHNT and FRNRAP.

The genes are TRBV18 and TRBJ1-1; a possible D gene is TRBD1 (5 bases). Germline V gives CDR1 KGHSH, CDR2 LQKENI. Trimming removed 6 bases from V and 0 bases from J, with 11 bases in between. The CDR3 length is 14 residues. This CDR3 reads CASSQDIMNTEAFF. DNA for the CDR3: TGTGCCAGCTCTCAGGACATAATGAACACTGAAGCTTTCTTT.

The J gene is TRBJ1-1, the V gene TRBV11-1; 9 bases agree with TRBD1. CDR1 and CDR2 (germline): SGHAT, FQDESV (reference sequence). Trimming took 4 bases from V and 10 from J; bases not matched to a gene: 10. The CDR3 is 14 amino acids. The DNA of the CDR3 is TGTGCCAGCAGCTCAGAGGGGACAGGGTATGGAGCTTTCTTT. This codes for CASSSEGTGYGAFF.

The V and J genes are TRBV5-1 and TRBJ2-3; 12 bases line up with TRBD2. With V trimmed by 4 bases and J by 3 bases, 3 bases remained unmatched. The germline V gene encodes CDR1 SGHRS and CDR2 YFSETQ. This CDR3 is built from 15 residues. CDR3 in amino acids: CASSGGTSGTDTQYF. CDR3 nucleotides: TGCGCCAGCAGCGGCGGGACTAGCGGGACAGATACGCAGTATTTT.

This chain links TRBV11-3 with TRBJ2-2, with 7 bases aligning to TRBD2. The CDR3 is made up of 18 amino acids. Trimming removed 0 bases from V and 4 bases from J; junction bases left unmatched: 11. Per germline, CDR1 SGHNT and CDR2 YENEEA. CDR3 residues: CASSLDHAGVYSTGELFF. CDR3 nucleotide sequence: TGTGCCAGCAGCTTAGATCATGCGGGAGTATATAGCACCGGGGAGCTGTTTTTT. The variable domain in full, with the rest retrieved from reference TRBV11-3 and TRBJ2-2, is EAGVVQSPRYKIIEKKQPVAFWCNPISGHNTLYWYLQNLGQGPELLIRYENEEAVDDSQLPKDRFSAERLKGVDSTLKIQPAELGDSAVYLCASSLDHAGVYSTGELFFGEGSRLTVL.

This chain joins TRBV25-1 and TRBJ2-1; TRBD2 agrees at 10 bases. V dropped 8 bases and J dropped 4; count of bases not matched to a gene: 5. CDR1 is MGHDK, CDR2 SYGVNS, per germline. This CDR3 spans 14 amino acids. The CDR3 DNA sequence: TGTGCCAGCTCTGGACTAGCGGCATACAATGAGCAGTTCTTC. This codes for CASSGLAAYNEQFF. The whole variable domain, filled in from reference TRBV25-1 and TRBJ2-1, reads EADIYQTPRYLVIGTGKKITLECSQTMGHDKMYWYQQDPGMELHLIHYSYGVNSTEKGDLSSESTVSRIRTEHFPLTLESARPSHTSQYLCASSGLAAYNEQFFGPGTRLTVL.

Here the CDR3 DNA reads TGTGCCAGCAGCTTGGCGGGAGGGCCTGACAATGAGCAGTTCTTC. This translates into CASSLAGGPDNEQFF. The chain has TRBV7-9 and TRBJ2-1; TRBD2 matches at 9 bases. V shed 3 bases, J shed 5 bases, and the junction held 5 bases outside the gene matches. This CDR3 has 15 residues. The germline V gene has CDR1 SEHNR and CDR2 FQNEAQ (reference sequence). Drawing the rest from reference TRBV7-9 and TRBJ2-1, the complete variable domain is DTGVSQNPRHKITKRGQNVTFRCDPISEHNRLYWYRQTLGQGPEFLTYFQNEAQLEKSRLLSDRFSAERPKGSFSTLEIQRTEQGDSAMYLCASSLAGGPDNEQFFGPGTRLTVL.

The rearrangement joins TRBV7-8 to TRBJ2-7, with TRBD1 identical over 7 bases. The junction had 10 bases not matched to a gene; V was cut back by 6 bases and J by 2 bases. This CDR3 spans 15 amino acids. Per the germline V gene, CDR1 is SGHVS and CDR2 is FQNEAQ. This CDR3 is CASRLRRDSPYEQYF. CDR3 DNA sequence: TGTGCCAGCAGACTGAGACGGGACAGTCCCTACGAGCAGTACTTC.

This sequence joins TRBV6-2 or TRBV6-3 and TRBJ1-1, with 8 positions matching TRBD1. Trimming removed 5 bases from V and 2 bases from J; junction bases left unmatched: 4. Germline loops: CDR1 MNHEY, CDR2 SVGEGT. CDR3 size: 14 residues. CDR3 in amino acids: CASSRSGGNTEAFF. CDR3 nucleotides: TGTGCCAGCAGTCGCTCAGGGGGCAACACTGAAGCTTTCTTT.

This chain joins TRBV28 and TRBJ2-1, with D perhaps TRBD1 (7 bases). Trimming shortened V by 7 bases and J by 6 bases, and 25 bases separated the two germline ends. Germline V gene sequence: CDR1 MDHEN, CDR2 SYDVKM. This CDR3 region has 17 residues. This CDR3 reads CASTPYAQGGPFNEQFF. The CDR3 DNA is TGTGCCAGCACCCCTTACGCCCAGGGGGGCCCTTTCAATGAGCAGTTCTTC. Supplemented by reference TRBV28 and TRBJ2-1, the full variable domain reads DVKVTQSSRYLVKRTGEKVFLECVQDMDHENMFWYRQDPGLGLRLIYFSYDVKMKEKGDIPEGYSVSREKKERFSLILESASTNQTSMYLCASTPYAQGGPFNEQFFGPGTRLTVL.

V gene TRBV7-2 combines with J gene TRBJ2-3; possibly TRBD2 for D (6 bases). Trimming pared 5 bases from V and 3 bases from J, leaving 18 bases between. The V gene's germline CDR1 is SGHTA and CDR2 FQGNSA. CDR3 length: 16 residues. CDR3 loop: CASSLVGLAVTDTQYF. For the CDR3, the DNA is TGTGCCAGCAGCCTCGTCGGCTTAGCGGTTACAGATACGCAGTATTTT.